The 20 T cell receptor beta chains listed next were all sequenced from one sample in a study of blood T cell repertoires in COVID-19. Assay used: immunoSEQ multiplex PCR; TCRdb lists only in-frame clones, some missing. The table has over 60,000 clones, 60% to 85% seen once. The source material was peripheral blood. The receptors come from a human donor in a cohort sampled during active COVID-19.

Points on this clone: The junction and the germline gene differ at one end; a read error may be behind it. V usage is TRBV5-8 and J usage is TRBJ1-1; TRBD1 matches 8 bases. Per the germline V gene, CDR1 is SGHTS and CDR2 is YDEGEE. The CDR3 sequence is 14 residues long. CDR3 nucleotide sequence: TGTGCCAGCAGATTGGGGACAGGAAACACTGAAGCTTTCTTT. Residues: CASRLGTGNTEAFF.

V usage is TRBV2 and J usage is TRBJ1-2, with 7 bases matching TRBD1. The V gene end was trimmed by 2 bases and the J gene end by 6 bases; junction bases not matched to a gene: 9. CDR3 length: 15 residues. CDR1 is SNHLY and CDR2 is FYNNEI in the germline V gene. The CDR3 loop is CASSEFRRGPDGYTF. Here the CDR3 DNA reads TGTGCCAGCAGTGAATTTAGGAGGGGGCCGGATGGCTACACCTTC. The variable domain in full, completed from reference TRBV2 and TRBJ1-2, reads EPEVTQTPSHQVTQMGQEVILRCVPISNHLYFYWYRQILGQKVEFLVSFYNNEISEKSEIFDDQFSVERPDGSNFTLKIRSTKLEDSAMYFCASSEFRRGPDGYTFGSGTRLTVV.

The chain employs TRBV21-1 and TRBJ1-5; TRBD1, the table's D call, was not compared with the DNA. TRBV21-1 corresponds to a pseudogene. The CDR3 is 16 amino acids. The CDR3 loop is CASTDRGQRDNQPQHF. The CDR3 DNA reads as TGTGCCAGCACGGACAGGGGGCAGAGGGACAATCAGCCCCAGCATTTT.

This rearrangement joins TRBV12-3 or TRBV12-4 to TRBJ2-7; weak D call: TRBD2 (6 bases). The germline V and J ends were trimmed by 3 bases and 4 bases, with 10 bases remaining between them. The CDR3 is 13 amino acids. Here the CDR3 DNA reads TGTGCCAGCAGTTTTAGAGCGGGTTACGAGCAGTACTTC. This sequence encodes CASSFRAGYEQYF.

V gene TRBV5-1 combines with J gene TRBJ2-2; D might be TRBD2 (5 bases). Trimming stripped 3 bases from V and 4 bases from J, with 16 bases between. In germline, CDR1 is SGHRS, CDR2 YFSETQ. The CDR3 runs to 16 residues. This CDR3 is CASSWASSGTTGELFF. For the CDR3, the DNA is TGCGCCAGCAGCTGGGCGTCGAGCGGAACCACCGGGGAGCTGTTTTTT. Looking up the rest from reference TRBV5-1 and TRBJ2-2 gives the full variable domain: KAGVTQTPRYLIKTRGQQVTLSCSPISGHRSVSWYQQTPGQGLQFLFEYFSETQRNKGNFPGRFSGRQFSNSRSEMNVSTLELGDSALYLCASSWASSGTTGELFFGEGSRLTVL.

This chain links TRBV3-1 (or the pseudogene TRBV3-2) with TRBJ2-7; D is perhaps TRBD2 (5 bases). This CDR3 comprises 13 residues. The V gene's germline CDR1 is LGHDT and CDR2 YNNKEL (reference sequence). V was clipped by 1 base and J by 7 bases, with 11 bases between them. The CDR3 reads CASSQGLLGEQYF. CDR3 bases: TGTGCCAGCAGCCAAGGACTATTGGGGGAGCAGTACTTC.

Within the sample, this clone is medium-sized. Mismatch with germline at one junction end may stem from a read error. V and J are TRBV2 and TRBJ2-7; TRBD1 aligns across 7 bases. Germline assignment: CDR1 SNHLY and CDR2 FYNNEI. CDR3 size: 14 residues. CDR3 amino acids: CASREGQVSYEQYF. The CDR3 region has the DNA TGTGCCAGCAGAGAAGGACAGGTGTCCTACGAGCAGTACTTC. The whole variable domain, remainder taken from reference TRBV2 and TRBJ2-7, is EPEVTQTPSHQVTQMGQEVILRCVPISNHLYFYWYRQILGQKVEFLVSFYNNEISEKSEIFDDQFSVERPDGSNFTLKIRSTKLEDSAMYFCASREGQVSYEQYFGPGTRLTVT.

Points on this clone: The same CDR3 arises from other DNA sequences in this sample as well. This chain connects TRBV20-1 to TRBJ1-2; D gene ambiguous. The CDR3 has 12 amino acids. Germline CDR1 and CDR2: DFQATT and SNEGSKA (reference sequence). The ends were cut back, 3 bases at V and 3 bases at J, with 8 bases in the middle. In nucleotides, the CDR3 is TGCAGTGCTAGTATTCGGGACTATGGCTACACCTTC. Its protein is CSASIRDYGYTF.

The chain links TRBV11-2 to TRBJ1-2; 9 nucleotides agree with TRBD1. This CDR3 is 15 amino acids long. Trimming cost V 0 bases and J 7 bases; bases outside gene matches: 6. Germline V lookup: CDR1 SGHAT, CDR2 FQNNGV. The CDR3 nucleotides are TGTGCCAGCAGCTTAGATCCGGGACAGGGCAGTGGCTACACCTTC. Its protein is CASSLDPGQGSGYTF.

This rearrangement joins TRBV10-1 to TRBJ2-1; 10 bases are shared with TRBD2. The V gene's germline CDR1 is WNHNN and CDR2 SYGVQD (reference sequence). V gave up 0 bases and J gave up 7 bases; unmatched junction bases: 6. The CDR3 totals 16 residues. The CDR3 nucleotides read TGCGCCAGCAGTGAGTCTGGTAGCGGGGGGTTTAATGAGCAGTTCTTC. It encodes CASSESGSGGFNEQFF.

This chain links TRBV27 with TRBJ2-7, with 8 bases identical to TRBD2. Germline V gene lookup returns CDR1 MNHEY and CDR2 SMNVEV (reference sequence). With 2 bases clipped from V and 3 bases from J, the junction kept 6 bases outside the gene matches. The CDR3 is 15 amino acids. CDR3 in amino acids: CASSLEGLVRYEQYF. The CDR3 DNA sequence: TGTGCCAGCAGTTTAGAGGGACTAGTTCGCTACGAGCAGTACTTC.

This chain links TRBV5-1 with TRBJ2-2; 7 nucleotides agree with TRBD1. Germline V lookup: CDR1 SGHRS, CDR2 YFSETQ. This CDR3 comprises 16 residues. The J segment lost 5 bases and the V segment lost 3 bases, leaving 10 bases of the junction unmatched. The CDR3 DNA sequence: TGCGCCAGCAGCTCCAGCGTGTCAGGGGGTACCGGGGAGCTGTTTTTT. Protein product: CASSSSVSGGTGELFF.

This clone occurred many times. The gene calls are TRBV28 and TRBJ1-5; no clear D. The CDR3 runs to 12 residues. Trimming took off 10 bases at V and 0 bases at J, with 7 bases between the two ends. The germline gives CDR1 MDHEN, CDR2 SYDVKM. This CDR3 reads CATTYSNQPQHF. For the CDR3, the DNA is TGTGCCACCACCTATAGCAATCAGCCCCAGCATTTT.

The rearrangement links TRBV2 to TRBJ2-1; D perhaps matches TRBD1 (6 bases). This CDR3 is built from 14 residues. Per the germline V gene, CDR1 is SNHLY and CDR2 is FYNNEI. V lost 6 bases and J 4 bases, leaving 13 bases between the germline ends. CDR3 DNA: TGTGCCAGCAGCCGGGACACGAGGTACAATGAGCAGTTCTTC. Its translation: CASSRDTRYNEQFF.

V gene TRBV18 combines with J gene TRBJ1-2; no firm D call. CDR3 length: 14 amino acids. The germline CDR1 and CDR2 sequences are KGHSH and LQKENI. The V end was cut by 2 bases, the J end by 1 base, with 8 bases between. CDR3 nucleotides: TGTGCCAGCTCACCATACAGCCTTAACTATGGCTACACCTTC. It specifies CASSPYSLNYGYTF.

This clone was seen just once. The chain joins TRBV3-1 (or the pseudogene TRBV3-2) to TRBJ1-3, with D perhaps TRBD1 (5 bases). This CDR3 comprises 15 residues. V lost 4 bases and J 4 bases, leaving 14 bases between the germline ends. Per germline, CDR1 LGHDT and CDR2 YNNKEL (reference sequence). The CDR3 region is CASSPLGAGGNTIYF. CDR3 nucleotides: TGTGCCAGCAGCCCACTTGGGGCCGGAGGAAACACCATATATTTT.

The genes are TRBV9 and TRBJ2-7; 7 nucleotides match TRBD1. The CDR3 consists of 16 residues. V lost 3 bases and J lost 2; bases outside the gene matches: 11. Germline V CDR1 and CDR2: SGDLS, YYNGEE. CDR3 nucleotide sequence: TGTGCCAGCAGCGCAGATGCAGGGGGACAAGCCTACGAGCAGTACTTC. It encodes CASSADAGGQAYEQYF.

The chain joins TRBV6-6 to TRBJ1-5; D is perhaps TRBD1 (5 bases). Trimming left V 2 bases short and J 7 bases short, with 15 bases between. Germline CDR1 reads MNHNY; CDR2 reads SVGAGI (reference sequence). The CDR3 runs 15 residues. The CDR3 protein is CASSYGGANLQPQHF. CDR3 DNA: TGTGCCAGCAGTTACGGAGGGGCAAATCTCCAGCCCCAGCATTTT.

This rearrangement joins TRBV5-6 to TRBJ2-7; no definite D call. Per germline, CDR1 SGHDT and CDR2 YYEEEE. The CDR3 is 13 residues long. The V end was cut by 4 bases, the J end by 0 bases, with 8 bases between. The CDR3 loop reads CASSPGNSYEQYF. In DNA, the CDR3 is TGTGCCAGCAGCCCCGGTAACTCCTACGAGCAGTACTTC.

The CDR3 DNA reads TGCGCCAGCAGTGTAGACGGACACCCGCTCTCCTACGAGCAGTACTTC. Protein sequence: CASSVDGHPLSYEQYF. The chain employs TRBV10-2 and TRBJ2-7; a possible D gene is TRBD1 (5 bases). V was shortened by 4 bases and J by 0 bases, with 16 bases between the two germline ends. Germline V gene lookup returns CDR1 WSHSY and CDR2 SAAADI. The CDR3 extends over 16 amino acids.